These 10 T cell receptor beta chains share one sample of origin, sequenced in a study of CXCR3-negative and CXCR3-positive naive CD8 T cells. 5' RACE that incorporated UMI labels was used to prepare the TRB cDNA libraries. TCRdb re-called the 5' RACE reads and shows each CDR3 protein once, DNA omitted. The data show about 57,000 distinct CDR3 sequences, and the top ten clones hold 20% to 30%. The specimen sequenced was memory CD8+ T cells from blood. The source of these receptors is a human donor in good health. Some clones in this sample may be carry-over from other donors' samples.

The chain recombines TRBV7-3 with TRBJ1-1. CDR1 and CDR2 (germline): SGHTA, FQGTGA. The CDR3 contains 12 residues. The CDR3 region is CASSLNGAEAFF.

The chain employs TRBV6-1 and TRBJ2-1; there is no DNA to check the TCRdb D call of TRBD1. The CDR3 covers 15 residues. Looked up from germline, CDR1 is MNHNS and CDR2 is SASEGT. CDR3 residues: CASSERRDTYNEQFF.

J is TRBJ1-3 and V is TRBV20-1; TCRdb outputs TRBD1, but without DNA this stays unchecked. From germline, CDR1 is DFQATT and CDR2 SNEGSKA (reference sequence). The CDR3 runs to 16 residues. The CDR3 region is CSAEPVPWLSGNTIYF.

This rearrangement joins TRBV20-1 to TRBJ1-2. Germline CDR1 is DFQATT and CDR2 is SNEGSKA (reference sequence). The CDR3 spans 13 residues. CDR3 protein: CSARELGNYGYTF.

The chain employs TRBV4-3 and TRBJ1-1. From germline, CDR1 is LGHNA and CDR2 YSLEER. The CDR3 extends over 13 amino acids. The CDR3 loop is CARRVFENTEAFF.

The chain links TRBV7-9 to TRBJ2-5. The CDR3 is made up of 14 amino acids. Germline lookup yields CDR1 SEHNR and CDR2 FQNEAQ (reference sequence). The CDR3 spells CASQTSGFQETQYF.

The J gene is TRBJ1-3, the V gene TRBV29-1. The CDR3 runs 14 residues. Germline CDR1 SQVTM, CDR2 ANQGSEA. This CDR3 reads CSVEMPNSGNTIYF.

The rearrangement joins TRBV28 to TRBJ2-5; TCRdb designates TRBD1, a call that cannot be tested without DNA. CDR3 length: 14 amino acids. Germline V gene sequence: CDR1 MDHEN, CDR2 SYDVKM. The CDR3 here is CASKFWGLQETQYF.

This rearrangement joins TRBV7-2 to TRBJ1-1. The length of the CDR3 is 14 residues. Germline V gives CDR1 SGHTA, CDR2 FQGNSA. CDR3 region: CASSLYGLSTEAFF.

This chain connects TRBV6-5 to TRBJ2-2; TCRdb proposes TRBD2, but this gene call is untestable without DNA. Germline V gene sequence: CDR1 MNHEY, CDR2 SVGAGI. This CDR3 comprises 14 residues. The CDR3: CASRGTTTTGELFF.